What follows are 10 T cell receptor beta chains derived from one specimen sequenced in a study of OX40 agonist ivuxolimab in advanced cancers. Using immunoSEQ multiplex PCR, the repertoire was profiled, and TCRdb retains in-frame clones only, with some absent. The repertoire consists of tens of thousands of clones, with 83% occurring once and the leading ten covering around 20%. Material: CD4+ or CD8+ T cells sorted from blood, obtained in a trial of the OX40 agonist ivuxolimab. Receptor source: an adult with an advanced solid tumor such as melanoma, head and neck, liver or kidney cancer.

The rearrangement joins TRBV21-1 to TRBJ1-5; the table assigns TRBD1, which was not confirmed against the DNA. TRBV21-1 is described as a pseudogene. The CDR3 extends over 17 amino acids. The CDR3 DNA follows: TGTGCCAGCAGCAAAGAGACAGGCCCAAGGGGCAATCAGCCCCAGCATTTT. This codes for CASSKETGPRGNQPQHF.

The chain uses TRBV9 and TRBJ2-5; 9 nucleotides align to TRBD2. The junction had 6 bases not matched to a gene; V was cut back by 2 bases and J by 4 bases. Germline CDR1 is SGDLS and CDR2 is YYNGEE. This CDR3 has 15 amino acids. In DNA form, the CDR3 reads TGTGCCAGCAGCGTCGGGACTAGCTCCCCAGAGACCCAGTACTTC. Translation: CASSVGTSSPETQYF.

V usage is TRBV7-8 and J usage is TRBJ2-2; D possibly corresponds to TRBD2 (6 bases). The CDR3 length is 15 residues. Trimming shortened V by 3 bases and J by 3 bases, and 11 bases separated the two germline ends. Germline loops: CDR1 SGHVS, CDR2 FQNEAQ. Written as DNA, the CDR3 is TGTGCCAGCAGCTTGTCTCGGGGGTACACCGGGGAGCTGTTTTTT. It yields the protein CASSLSRGYTGELFF. Looking up the rest from reference TRBV7-8 and TRBJ2-2 gives the full variable domain: GAGVSQSPRYKVAKRGQDVALRCDPISGHVSLFWYQQALGQGPEFLTYFQNEAQLDKSGLPSDRFFAERPEGSVSTLKIQRTQQEDSAVYLCASSLSRGYTGELFFGEGSRLTVL.

The chain carries TRBV7-9 and TRBJ1-1, with D possibly TRBD1 on 5 matching bases. This CDR3 region has 15 residues. Germline values: CDR1 SEHNR, CDR2 FQNEAQ (reference sequence). The V gene lost 5 bases and the J gene lost 6 bases, with 19 bases spanning the gap. The CDR3 protein is CASSPDGTPGSEAFF. The CDR3 DNA sequence: TGTGCCAGCAGCCCCGATGGGACCCCGGGCTCTGAAGCTTTCTTT.

V is TRBV9 and J is TRBJ1-1, with TRBD1 matching 9 bases. The CDR3 consists of 15 residues. Trimming removed 3 bases from V and 1 base from J; junction bases left unmatched: 4. Germline-derived CDR1 and CDR2 are SGDLS and YYNGEE. As DNA, the CDR3 is TGTGCCAGCAGCGCTACGACAGGGGGGAACACTGAAGCTTTCTTT. As protein: CASSATTGGNTEAFF.

The chain joins TRBV6-1 to TRBJ2-5; D may match TRBD1 or TRBD2 (6 bases each). Per the germline V gene, CDR1 is MNHNS and CDR2 is SASEGT. CDR3 length: 15 amino acids. Trimming removed 7 bases from V and 2 bases from J, with 17 bases in between. The CDR3 bases are TGTGCCAGCACCTCAATGACAGGAGGGCAAGAGACCCAGTACTTC. Amino acids: CASTSMTGGQETQYF.

V and J are TRBV15 and TRBJ2-5; D tentatively reads TRBD1 or TRBD2 (6 bases each). The germline gives CDR1 LNHNV, CDR2 YYDKDF (reference sequence). The CDR3 length is 15 residues. V lost 2 bases to trimming and J lost 4 bases, with 14 bases between them. This CDR3 reads CATSRLTGGRETQYF. In DNA, the CDR3 is TGTGCCACCAGCAGACTGACAGGAGGGAGAGAGACCCAGTACTTC.

The rearrangement links TRBV5-4 to TRBJ1-2; no clear D. Germline assignment: CDR1 SGHNT and CDR2 YYREEE (reference sequence). The V end lost 7 bases, the J end lost 8 bases, and 18 bases lay between the germline ends. The CDR3 length is 13 residues. CDR3 nucleotide sequence: TGTGCCAGCGGTAAGGCAGATCCTGACGGCTACACCTTC. It encodes CASGKADPDGYTF.

Notes on this clone: This sample also contains other DNA sequences that code for the same CDR3. The CDR3 bases are TGTGCCAGCAGTTTATCAGGGGGCGAAAAACTGTTTTTT. Its translation: CASSLSGGEKLFF. The chain recombines TRBV27 with TRBJ1-4; TRBD1 matches at 7 bases. The CDR3 sequence is 13 residues long. Germline V lookup: CDR1 MNHEY, CDR2 SMNVEV (reference sequence). With 0 bases clipped from V and 8 bases from J, the junction kept 0 bases outside the gene matches.

The V gene is TRBV5-4, the J gene TRBJ1-1, with TRBD1 identical over 9 bases. Trimming removed 4 bases from V and 0 bases from J; junction bases left unmatched: 4. Germline V gives CDR1 SGHNT, CDR2 YYREEE (reference sequence). CDR3 length: 15 residues. CDR3 coding DNA: TGTGCCAGCAGCCAACAGGGGGCCATGAACACTGAAGCTTTCTTT. Encoded protein: CASSQQGAMNTEAFF.